Detailed here is one T cell receptor beta chain. Antigen unknown. The data belong to a study of vaccination and CD4 T cells after COVID-19. Study-wide background: Cells were stimulated with overlapping spike peptide pools from SARS-CoV-2, HCoV-NL63, HCoV-OC43 and HCoV-229E.

At the Johns Hopkins FTIC core, DNA taken from cultured CD4+ T cells was sequenced by way of the Oncomine TCR Beta short-read assay. One entry per CDR3 protein results from TCRdb running MiXCR on the PCR reads. The sample lists approximately 23,000 distinct CDR3 sequences, more than 30% seen once, with around 27% in the top ten. The study's findings and limits: Post-vaccination, and not before, a median approximately 89% of reactive clones appeared in convalescent patients. Within the convalescent patients, spike mono-reactivity was found in 304 of 307 vaccine-specific clones.

Time point in this sample: late sampling 161 to 241 days after vaccination in a few convalescent patients. Treatment described: roughly 10-day PBMC culture with coronavirus spike peptide pools or control peptides (ViraFEST assay). Half-medium changes with fresh IL-2 medium occurred on days 3 and 7. The germline V gene has CDR1 MNHEY and CDR2 SVGAGI. The CDR3 is 16 residues long. Trimming cost V 0 bases and J 7 bases, with 16 bases left between them. The V call is TRBV6-5, the J call TRBJ2-1; D is unclear. The clonotype originates from a human donor who had recovered from COVID-19. Specimen: CD4+ T cells from blood, cultured in vitro, collected about 7 months after SARS-CoV-2 vaccination. CDR3 DNA: TGTGCCAGCAGTTACTCAGCCCTGGACGTGGCGAATGAGCAGTTCTTC. Its protein product is CASSYSALDVANEQFF.